The clone carrying this TCR beta chain has more than one count but fewer than ten. Sequencing was performed with immunoSEQ multiplex PCR; in TCRdb, only in-frame clones are kept and a portion is missing. The sample lists under 150,000 clones, 75% to 90% seen once, with about 1.1% in the top ten. The data stem from a study of control samples from healthy donors and cancer patients. Sequencing input: PBMCs. This receptor was obtained from a woman aged 45-60 years with colorectal cancer.

CDR3 sequence (DNA): TGTGCCAGCAGCTTCATGACAGGGATGTATGGCTACACCTTC. Translation: CASSFMTGMYGYTF. This sequence joins TRBV11-2 and TRBJ1-2; TRBD1 agrees at 7 bases. Losses at the gene ends were 3 bases for V and 5 bases for J; bases not matched to a gene: 6. The CDR3 is 14 amino acids. Germline CDR1 and CDR2: SGHAT and FQNNGV.